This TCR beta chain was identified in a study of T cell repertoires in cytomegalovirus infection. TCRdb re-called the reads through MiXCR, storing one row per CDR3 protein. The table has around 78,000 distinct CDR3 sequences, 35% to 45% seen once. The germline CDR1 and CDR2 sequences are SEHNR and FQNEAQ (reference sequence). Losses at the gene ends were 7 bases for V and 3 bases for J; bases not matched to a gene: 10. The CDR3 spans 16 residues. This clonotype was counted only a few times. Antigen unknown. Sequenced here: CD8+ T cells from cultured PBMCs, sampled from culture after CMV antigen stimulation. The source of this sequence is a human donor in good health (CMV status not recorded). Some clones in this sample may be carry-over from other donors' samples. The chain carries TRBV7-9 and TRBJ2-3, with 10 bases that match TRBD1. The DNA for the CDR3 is TGTGCCAGCATCATATGGGGACAGGGGAAGACAGATACGCAGTATTTT. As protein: CASIIWGQGKTDTQYF.